Described below is a single TCR beta chain sequence and its context. This sample was included in a study of blood T cell repertoires in COVID-19. Clones were sequenced by immunoSEQ multiplex PCR, and TCRdb holds only the in-frame ones, with some missing. Seen here are 150,000 to 200,000 clones, around 85% observed once, and the top ten hold about 3%. CDR1 is LNHDA and CDR2 is SQIVND in the germline V gene (reference sequence). The V gene end was trimmed by 4 bases and the J gene end by 1 base; junction bases not matched to a gene: 5. CDR3 size: 15 residues. Sequenced input: peripheral blood. The receptor's source is a human donor with acute or convalescent COVID-19. The donor label of this sample is uncertain. The rearrangement links TRBV19 to TRBJ2-7, with 9 bases that match TRBD1. The CDR3 DNA follows: TGTGCCAGTAGTACATCCGGGACAGGGTCCTACGAGCAGTACTTC. Amino acids: CASSTSGTGSYEQYF.